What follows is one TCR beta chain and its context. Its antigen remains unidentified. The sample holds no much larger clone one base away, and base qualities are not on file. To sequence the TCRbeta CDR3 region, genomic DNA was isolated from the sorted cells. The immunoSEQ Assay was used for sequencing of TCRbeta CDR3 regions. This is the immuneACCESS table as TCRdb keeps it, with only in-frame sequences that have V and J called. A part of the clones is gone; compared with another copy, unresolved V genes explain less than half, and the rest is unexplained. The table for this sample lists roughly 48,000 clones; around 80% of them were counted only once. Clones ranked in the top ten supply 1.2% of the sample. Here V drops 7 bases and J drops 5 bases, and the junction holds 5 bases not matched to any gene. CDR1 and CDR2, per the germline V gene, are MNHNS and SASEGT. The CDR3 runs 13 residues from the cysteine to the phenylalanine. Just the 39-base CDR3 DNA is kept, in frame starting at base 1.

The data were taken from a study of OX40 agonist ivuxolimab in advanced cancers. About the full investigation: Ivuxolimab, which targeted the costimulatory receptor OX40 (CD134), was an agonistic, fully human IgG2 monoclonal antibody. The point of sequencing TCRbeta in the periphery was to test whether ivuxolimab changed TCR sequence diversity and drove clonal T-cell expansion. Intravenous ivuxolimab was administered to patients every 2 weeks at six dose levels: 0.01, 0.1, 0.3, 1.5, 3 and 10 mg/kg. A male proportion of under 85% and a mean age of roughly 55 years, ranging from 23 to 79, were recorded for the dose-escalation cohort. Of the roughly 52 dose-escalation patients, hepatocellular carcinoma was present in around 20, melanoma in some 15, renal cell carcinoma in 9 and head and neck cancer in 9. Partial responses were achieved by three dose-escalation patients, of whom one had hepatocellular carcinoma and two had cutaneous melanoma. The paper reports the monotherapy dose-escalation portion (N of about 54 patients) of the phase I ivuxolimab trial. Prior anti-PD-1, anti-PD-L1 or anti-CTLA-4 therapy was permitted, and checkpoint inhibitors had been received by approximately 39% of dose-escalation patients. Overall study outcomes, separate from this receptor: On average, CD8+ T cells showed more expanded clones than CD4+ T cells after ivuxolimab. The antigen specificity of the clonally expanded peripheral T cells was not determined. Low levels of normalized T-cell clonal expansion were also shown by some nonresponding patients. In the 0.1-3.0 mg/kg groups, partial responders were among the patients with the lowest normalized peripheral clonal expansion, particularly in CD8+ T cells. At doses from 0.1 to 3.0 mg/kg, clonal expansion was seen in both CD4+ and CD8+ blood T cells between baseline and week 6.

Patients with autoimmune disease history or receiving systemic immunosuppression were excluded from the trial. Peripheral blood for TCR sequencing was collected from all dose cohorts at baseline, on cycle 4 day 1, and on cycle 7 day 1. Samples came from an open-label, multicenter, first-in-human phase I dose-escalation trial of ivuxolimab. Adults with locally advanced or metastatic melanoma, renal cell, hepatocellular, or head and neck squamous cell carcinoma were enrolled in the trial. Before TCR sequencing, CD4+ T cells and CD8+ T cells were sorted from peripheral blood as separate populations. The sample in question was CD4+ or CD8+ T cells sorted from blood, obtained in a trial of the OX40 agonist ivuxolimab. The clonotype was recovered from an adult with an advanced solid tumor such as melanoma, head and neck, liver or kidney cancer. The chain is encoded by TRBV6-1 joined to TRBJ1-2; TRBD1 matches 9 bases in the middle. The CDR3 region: CASMLTGGYGYTF. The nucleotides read TGTGCCAGCATGTTGACAGGGGGTTATGGCTACACCTTC.